The clone carrying this TCR beta chain has just one count. This sample is part of a study of shared clonotypes between healthy human individuals. Study donors comprised healthy, HIV-negative adults devoid of recent acute infection or vaccination. Those who donated, Caucasian adults without exception, all lived in Nashville, Tennessee. Trimming took off 0 bases at V and 3 bases at J, with 9 bases between the two ends. The CDR3 extends over 14 amino acids. From germline, CDR1 is GTSNPN and CDR2 SVGIG (reference sequence). The assay was immunoSEQ multiplex PCR, and TCRdb's table has in-frame clones only and misses some. The repertoire consists of about 560,000 clones, with around 80% occurring once and the leading ten covering about 12%.

J is TRBJ1-5 and V is TRBV30; D is undetermined. The receptor's source is a woman in her thirties or forties in good health. Some clones in this sample may be carry-over from other donors' samples. The sequencing sample was made of PBMCs. Here the CDR3 DNA reads TGTGCCTGGAGTGTTCCCGGTCTCAATCAGCCCCAGCATTTT. It specifies CAWSVPGLNQPQHF.